A single sample gave rise to the 13 T cell receptor beta chains below, sequenced in a study of cytomegalovirus exposure and HLA in healthy donors. The PCR made use of 60 Vbeta and 13 Jbeta primers. Produced via immunoSEQ multiplex PCR; TCRdb's table is partial and in-frame only. This table has roughly 150,000 clones, roughly three quarters appearing once. Sequencing input: PBMCs. The source is a male donor in good health and CMV-seronegative.

The chain links TRBV5-1 to TRBJ2-1, with D hard to call. This CDR3 has 16 residues. Trimming removed 1 base from V and 0 bases from J, with 11 bases in between. The germline V gene has CDR1 SGHRS and CDR2 YFSETQ. The CDR3 DNA sequence: TGCGCCAGCAGCTTGACCCAGGCCGGCTCCTACAATGAGCAGTTCTTC. It specifies CASSLTQAGSYNEQFF.

The chain is built from TRBV5-1 and TRBJ1-1; D may be TRBD1 (6 bases). CDR3 size: 17 residues. Germline V lookup: CDR1 SGHRS, CDR2 YFSETQ. The V and J ends lost 4 bases and 5 bases respectively, with 24 bases between them. DNA of the CDR3: TGCGCCAGCAGCCACAGGGCGGGAGGGGGGGTAGGGACTGAAGCTTTCTTT. Protein: CASSHRAGGGVGTEAFF.

The chain links TRBV20-1 to TRBJ1-1; TRBD1 matches at 10 bases. Germline trimming cut 6 bases from V and 11 bases from J; bases unmatched to any gene: 6. Germline values: CDR1 DFQATT, CDR2 SNEGSKA (reference sequence). This CDR3 comprises 11 residues. This CDR3 reads CSALPGQGAFF. CDR3 sequence (DNA): TGCAGTGCGCTACCGGGACAGGGGGCTTTCTTT.

The rearrangement joins TRBV29-1 to TRBJ1-2; D is possibly TRBD1 (6 bases). V lost 4 bases to trimming and J lost 7 bases, with 19 bases between them. The germline V gene encodes CDR1 SQVTM and CDR2 ANQGSEA. The CDR3 extends over 14 amino acids. The DNA of the CDR3 is TGCAGCGTTGTGACAGGCTATGCGGGGGGTGGCTACACCTTC. Translating gives CSVVTGYAGGGYTF. The entire variable domain, with the rest obtained from reference TRBV29-1 and TRBJ1-2, is as follows: SAVISQKPSRDICQRGTSLTIQCQVDSQVTMMFWYRQQPGQSLTLIATANQGSEATYESGFVIDKFPISRPNLTFSTLTVSNMSPEDSSIYLCSVVTGYAGGGYTFGSGTRLTVV.

The chain links TRBV20-1 to TRBJ2-1, with a possible D match to TRBD2 (5 bases). V was pared by 1 base and J by 7 bases, with 5 bases between. Germline V gene lookup returns CDR1 DFQATT and CDR2 SNEGSKA (reference sequence). This CDR3 has 11 amino acids. The CDR3 DNA reads TGCAGTGCTAGAGGGGAGAATGAGCAGTTCTTC. It translates to CSARGENEQFF.

This chain uses TRBV7-8 with TRBJ2-7; no definite D call. This CDR3 has 14 amino acids. V gave up 1 base and J gave up 7 bases, with 14 bases separating them. Germline-derived CDR1 and CDR2 are SGHVS and FQNEAQ. CDR3 nucleotides: TGTGCCAGCAGCTTAGTACCAGTCCAGGCAGAGCAGTACTTC. Protein product: CASSLVPVQAEQYF.

The CDR3 is CASSPTGWSSYNEQFF. The CDR3 DNA sequence: TGTGCCAGCAGCCCAACAGGGTGGAGCTCCTACAATGAGCAGTTCTTC. J is TRBJ2-1 and V is TRBV7-3; D is possibly TRBD1 (6 bases). This CDR3 has 16 amino acids. V was pared by 5 bases and J by 0 bases, with 14 bases between. CDR1 SGHTA and CDR2 FQGTGA come from the germline V gene.

The V and J genes are TRBV11-2 and TRBJ1-1; 7 nucleotides match TRBD1. The germline V gene encodes CDR1 SGHAT and CDR2 FQNNGV. V gave up 4 bases and J gave up 11 bases; unmatched junction bases: 7. The CDR3 totals 12 residues. The CDR3 spells CASSSRGKDAFF. DNA for the CDR3: TGTGCCAGCAGCTCCAGGGGGAAGGATGCTTTCTTT. Together with reference TRBV11-2 and TRBJ1-1, the CDR3 gives the full variable domain: EAGVAQSPRYKIIEKRQSVAFWCNPISGHATLYWYQQILGQGPKLLIQFQNNGVVDDSQLPKDRFSAERLKGVDSTLKIQPAKLEDSAVYLCASSSRGKDAFFGQGTRLTVV.

The chain uses TRBV6-5 and TRBJ2-5, with D unresolved. With the DNA end fitting TRBJ2-7 better, the J assignment may be wrong. Germline V gene data show CDR1 as MNHEY and CDR2 as SVGAGI. CDR3 length: 16 amino acids. CDR3 bases: TGTGCCAGCAGTTACCGTCAACCCATAAGCTCCTACGAGCAGTACTTC. This gives the protein CASSYRQPISSYEQYF.

There are a few counts of this clone. The DNA for the CDR3 is TGTGCCAGCAGCTTCCCGGACAGGGACTACGAGCAGTACTTC. Its protein product is CASSFPDRDYEQYF. The chain carries TRBV7-9 and TRBJ2-7; 8 bases fit TRBD1. Germline CDR1 reads SEHNR; CDR2 reads FQNEAQ (reference sequence). V lost 3 bases, J lost 3 bases, and 4 bases stayed unmatched. CDR3 size: 14 residues.

The rearrangement uses TRBV28 and TRBJ1-2; no firm D call. V was cut by 5 bases and J by 14 bases, with 21 bases left in between. The CDR3 extends over 13 amino acids. The V gene's germline CDR1 is MDHEN and CDR2 SYDVKM. Written as DNA, the CDR3 is TGTGCCAGCAGTCTTGACCCCTCCCTGACGCGGACCTTC. Its protein product is CASSLDPSLTRTF.

This sequence joins TRBV28 and TRBJ1-5; 7 positions agree with TRBD1. This CDR3 is 15 amino acids long. V shed 5 bases and J 6 bases; nucleotides not matched to a gene: 10. Germline CDR1 is MDHEN and CDR2 is SYDVKM. The CDR3 DNA reads as TGTGCCAGCAGTCCGGTAGGGGGCATAAGTCAGCCCCAGCATTTT. Its protein is CASSPVGGISQPQHF.

V usage is TRBV6-5 and J usage is TRBJ2-7; D might be TRBD2 (6 bases). The CDR3 is 16 amino acids. CDR1 is MNHEY and CDR2 is SVGAGI in the germline V gene. V lost 0 bases, J lost 7 bases, and 19 bases lay in between. The CDR3 protein is CASSYSTGTMAGEQYF. In DNA form, the CDR3 reads TGTGCCAGCAGTTACTCTACCGGGACCATGGCGGGGGAGCAGTACTTC.